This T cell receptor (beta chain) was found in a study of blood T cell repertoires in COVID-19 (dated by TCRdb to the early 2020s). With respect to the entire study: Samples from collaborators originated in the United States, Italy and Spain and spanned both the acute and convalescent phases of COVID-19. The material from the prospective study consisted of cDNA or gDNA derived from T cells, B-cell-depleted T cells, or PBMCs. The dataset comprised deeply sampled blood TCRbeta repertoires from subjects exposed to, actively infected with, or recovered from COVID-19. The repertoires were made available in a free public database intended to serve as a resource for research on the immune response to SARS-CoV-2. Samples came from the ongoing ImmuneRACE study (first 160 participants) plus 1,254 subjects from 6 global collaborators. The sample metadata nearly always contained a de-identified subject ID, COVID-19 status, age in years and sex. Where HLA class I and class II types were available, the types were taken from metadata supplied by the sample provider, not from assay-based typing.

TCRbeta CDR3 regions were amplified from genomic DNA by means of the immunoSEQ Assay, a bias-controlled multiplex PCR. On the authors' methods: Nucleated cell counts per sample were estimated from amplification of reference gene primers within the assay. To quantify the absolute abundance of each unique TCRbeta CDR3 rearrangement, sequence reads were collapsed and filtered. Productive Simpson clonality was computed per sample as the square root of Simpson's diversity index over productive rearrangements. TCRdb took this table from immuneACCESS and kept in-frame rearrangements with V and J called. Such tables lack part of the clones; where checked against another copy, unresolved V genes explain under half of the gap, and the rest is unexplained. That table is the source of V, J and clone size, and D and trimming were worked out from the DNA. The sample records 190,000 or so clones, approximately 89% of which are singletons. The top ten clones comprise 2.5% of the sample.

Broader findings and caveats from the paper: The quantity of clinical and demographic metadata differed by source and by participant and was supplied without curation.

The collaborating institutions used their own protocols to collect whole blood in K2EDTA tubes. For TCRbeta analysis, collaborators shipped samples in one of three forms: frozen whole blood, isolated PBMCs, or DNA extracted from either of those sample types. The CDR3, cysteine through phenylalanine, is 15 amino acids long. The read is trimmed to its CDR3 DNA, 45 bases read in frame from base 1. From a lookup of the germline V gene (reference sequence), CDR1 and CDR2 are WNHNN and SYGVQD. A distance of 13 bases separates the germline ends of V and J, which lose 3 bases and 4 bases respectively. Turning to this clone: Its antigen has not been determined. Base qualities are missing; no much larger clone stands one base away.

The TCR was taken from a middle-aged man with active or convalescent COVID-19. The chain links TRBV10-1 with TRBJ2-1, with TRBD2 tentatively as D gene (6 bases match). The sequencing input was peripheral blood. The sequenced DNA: TGCGCCAGCAGTGAAGGTTCTGGGGGGTACAATGAGCAGTTCTTC. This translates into CASSEGSGGYNEQFF.